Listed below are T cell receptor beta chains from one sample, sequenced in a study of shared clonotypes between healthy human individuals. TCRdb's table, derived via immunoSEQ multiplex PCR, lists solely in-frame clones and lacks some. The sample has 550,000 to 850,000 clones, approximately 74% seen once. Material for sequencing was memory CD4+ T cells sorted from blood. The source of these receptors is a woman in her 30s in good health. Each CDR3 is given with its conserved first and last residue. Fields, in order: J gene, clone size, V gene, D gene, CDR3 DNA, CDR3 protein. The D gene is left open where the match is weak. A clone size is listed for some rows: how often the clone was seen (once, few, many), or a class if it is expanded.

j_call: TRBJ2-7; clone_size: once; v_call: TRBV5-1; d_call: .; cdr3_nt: TGCGCCAGCAGCGTCCCGGGACGGCCCTACGAGCAGTACTTC; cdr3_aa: CASSVPGRPYEQYF
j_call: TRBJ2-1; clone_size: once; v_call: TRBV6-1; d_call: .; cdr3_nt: TGTGCCAGCAGTGTTAGTGGGACCTCAAATGAGCAGTTCTTC; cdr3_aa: CASSVSGTSNEQFF
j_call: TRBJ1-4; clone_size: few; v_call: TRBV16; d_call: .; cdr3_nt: TGTGCCAGCAGCCAACACAGGGAGGGAAAACTGTTTTTT; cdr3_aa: CASSQHREGKLFF
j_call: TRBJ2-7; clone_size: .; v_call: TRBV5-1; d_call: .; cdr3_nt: TGCGCCAGCAGCTTGGAGGCACGCCTCCCTTACGAGCAGTACTTC; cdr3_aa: CASSLEARLPYEQYF
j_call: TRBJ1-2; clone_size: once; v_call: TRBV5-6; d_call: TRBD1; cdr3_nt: TGTGCCAGCAGCAAGGGACAGCCGAGCTATGGCTACACCTTC; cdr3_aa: CASSKGQPSYGYTF
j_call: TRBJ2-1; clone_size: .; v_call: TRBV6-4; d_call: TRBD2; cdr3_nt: TGTGCCAGCAGTCCTCTAGCGGGAGTTTCAAATGAGCAGTTCTTC; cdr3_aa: CASSPLAGVSNEQFF
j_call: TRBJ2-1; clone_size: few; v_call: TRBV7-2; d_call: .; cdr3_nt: TGTGCCAGCAGCTTACGGGTTTGGCCCAATGAGCAGTTCTTC; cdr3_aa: CASSLRVWPNEQFF
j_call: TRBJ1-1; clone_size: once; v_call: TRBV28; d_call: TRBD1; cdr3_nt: TGTGCCAGTAGGGACAGCAACACTGAAGCTTTCTTT; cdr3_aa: CASRDSNTEAFF
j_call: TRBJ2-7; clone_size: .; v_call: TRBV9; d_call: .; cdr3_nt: TGTGCCAGCAGCGTAGGGAGGGGGGCTCACGAGCAGTACTTC; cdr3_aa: CASSVGRGAHEQYF
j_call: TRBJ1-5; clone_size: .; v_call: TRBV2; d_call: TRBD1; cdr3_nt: TGTGCCAGCAGGCAACAGGGGAATCAGCCCCAGCATTTT; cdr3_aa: CASRQQGNQPQHF
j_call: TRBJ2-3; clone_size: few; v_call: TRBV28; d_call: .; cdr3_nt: TGTGCCAGCAGTAAGTGGAGGGGCACAGATACGCAGTATTTT; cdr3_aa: CASSKWRGTDTQYF
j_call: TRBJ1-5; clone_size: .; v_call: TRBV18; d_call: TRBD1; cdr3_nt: TGTGCCAGCTCCCTGACAGGGAAGGTCAATCAGCCCCAGCATTTT; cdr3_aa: CASSLTGKVNQPQHF
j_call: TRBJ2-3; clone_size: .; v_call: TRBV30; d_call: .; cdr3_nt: TGTGCCTGGTCTAGGGACGGGGCAGATACGCAGTATTTT; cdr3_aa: CAWSRDGADTQYF
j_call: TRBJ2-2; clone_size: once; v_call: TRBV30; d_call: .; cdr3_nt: TGTGCCTCCCAATTCGCCGGGGAGCTGTTTTTT; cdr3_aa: CASQFAGELFF
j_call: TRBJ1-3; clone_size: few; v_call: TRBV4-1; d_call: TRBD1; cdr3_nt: TGCGCCAGCAGCCAAACAACAGGGGGCTCTGGAAACACCATATATTTT; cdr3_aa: CASSQTTGGSGNTIYF
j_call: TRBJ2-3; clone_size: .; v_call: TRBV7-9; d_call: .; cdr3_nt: TGTGCCAGCAGCTTAGCCGAGGGACATTCGGATACGCAGTATTTT; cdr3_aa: CASSLAEGHSDTQYF
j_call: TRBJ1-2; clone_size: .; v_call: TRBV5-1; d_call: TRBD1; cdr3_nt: TGCGCCAGCAGTCTCGGAGGACAGGGGAACTATGGCTACACCTTC; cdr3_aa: CASSLGGQGNYGYTF
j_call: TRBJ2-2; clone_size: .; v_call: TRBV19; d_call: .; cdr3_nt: TGTGCCAGTGGGTTCGCGAACACCGGGGAGCTGTTTTTT; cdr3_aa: CASGFANTGELFF
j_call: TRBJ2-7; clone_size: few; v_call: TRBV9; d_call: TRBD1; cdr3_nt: TGTGCCAGCAGCGGGGACAGGGGGATCTCCTACGAGCAGTACTTC; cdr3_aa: CASSGDRGISYEQYF
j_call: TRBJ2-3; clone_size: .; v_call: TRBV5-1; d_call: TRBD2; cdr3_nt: TGCGCCAGCAGCCAAGACCATCTAGCGGGAGGGTCAGCAGATACGCAGTATTTT; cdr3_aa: CASSQDHLAGGSADTQYF
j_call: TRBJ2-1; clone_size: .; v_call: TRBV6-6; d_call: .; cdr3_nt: TGTGCCAGCAGTTATGAAAGAGTCAATGAGCAGTTCTTC; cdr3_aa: CASSYERVNEQFF
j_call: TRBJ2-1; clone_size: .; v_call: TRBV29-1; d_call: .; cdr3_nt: TGCAGCGTTGAAGAGATACAGGGTACTGAGCAGTTCTTC; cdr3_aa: CSVEEIQGTEQFF
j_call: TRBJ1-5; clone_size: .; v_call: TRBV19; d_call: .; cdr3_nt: TGTGCCAGTAGTACCATAACAGGGACTCAGCCCCAGCATTTT; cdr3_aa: CASSTITGTQPQHF
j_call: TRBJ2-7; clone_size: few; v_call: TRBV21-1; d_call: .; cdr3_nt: TGTGCCAGCAGCAAAGGACTAGAAGAGATAATATACGAGCAGTACTTC; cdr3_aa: CASSKGLEEIIYEQYF
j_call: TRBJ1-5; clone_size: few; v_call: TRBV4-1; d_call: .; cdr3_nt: TGCGCCAGCAGCCTACGACACAGCAATCAGCCCCAGCATTTT; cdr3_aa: CASSLRHSNQPQHF
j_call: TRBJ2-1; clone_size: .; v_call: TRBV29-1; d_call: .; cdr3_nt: TGCAGCGTTGACCGAGGGGATGAGCAGTTCTTC; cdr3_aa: CSVDRGDEQFF
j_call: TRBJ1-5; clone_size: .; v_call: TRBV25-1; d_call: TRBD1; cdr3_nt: TGTGCCAGCAGTGGCGACAGGGGTGGTCAGCCCCAGCATTTT; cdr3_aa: CASSGDRGGQPQHF
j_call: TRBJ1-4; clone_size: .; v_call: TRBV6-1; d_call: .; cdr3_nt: TGTGCCAGCAGGGACCCAACAACTAATGAAAAACTGTTTTTT; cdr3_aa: CASRDPTTNEKLFF
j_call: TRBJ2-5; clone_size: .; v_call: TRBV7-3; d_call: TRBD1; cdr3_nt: TGTGCCAGCAGCCCGACAGGGGATGGAGAGACCCAGTACTTC; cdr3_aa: CASSPTGDGETQYF